Here is one T cell receptor beta chain with its context. Its antigen remains undetermined. The record has no base qualities; no much larger clone is one base away. The CDR1 and CDR2 encoded by the germline V gene are ENHRY and SYGVKD. Including cysteine and phenylalanine, the CDR3 has 13 amino acids. Only CDR3 DNA is held: 39 bases, read in frame from base 1. The V and J ends are trimmed by 6 bases and 0 bases, leaving 8 bases between them. TCRbeta CDR3 regions were amplified from genomic DNA using the immunoSEQ Assay, a bias-controlled multiplex PCR. The paper's processing steps were these. Within the assay, amplification of reference gene primers was used to estimate how many nucleated cells each sample contained. To quantify the absolute abundance of each unique TCRbeta CDR3 rearrangement, sequence reads were collapsed and filtered. For each sample, productive Simpson clonality was calculated by taking the square root of Simpson's diversity index across productive rearrangements. The immuneACCESS repertoire file appears here via TCRdb, limited to in-frame rearrangements. These files lack a portion of the clones; in checked studies, under half of the deficit traces to unresolved V genes, and the cause of the others is not known. D and trimming come from the DNA, and the V and J calls and clone size come from that table. This sample has hundreds of thousands of clones in its table, and 85% to 95% of those were observed once. The top ten clonotypes cover 1.9% of the sample.

These data originate in a study of blood T cell repertoires in COVID-19 (TCRdb year 2020). Regarding the research as a whole: Samples from collaborators originated in the United States, Italy and Spain and spanned both the acute and convalescent phases of COVID-19. The material from the prospective study consisted of cDNA or gDNA derived from T cells, B-cell-depleted T cells, or PBMCs. The dataset comprised deeply sampled blood TCRbeta repertoires from subjects exposed to, actively infected with, or recovered from COVID-19. The repertoires were made available in a free public database intended to serve as a resource for research on the immune response to SARS-CoV-2. Samples came from the ongoing ImmuneRACE study (first 160 participants) plus 1,254 subjects from 6 global collaborators. The sample metadata nearly always contained a de-identified subject ID, COVID-19 status, age in years and sex. Where available, HLA class I and class II types were obtained from metadata supplied by the sample provider rather than from assay-based typing.

The investigation overall reported the following: Clinical and demographic metadata were provided uncurated, with the amount varying by source and participant.

Participants in the prospective study were aged about 18 to 95 years, lived in 20 to 25 United States geographic areas, and enrolled through a virtual design. To assign participants to cohorts, the prospective study relied on clinical history that participants themselves reported in a screening survey and a study questionnaire. Recovered participants in ImmuneRACE Cohort 3 were defined as having two consecutive negative NP/OP PCR tests, clearance from a healthcare professional, or resolution of symptoms. Each participant in the prospective study had whole blood, serum and a nasopharyngeal or oropharyngeal swab collected by mobile phlebotomists. Participants in the prospective study had the option to provide additional blood draws and questionnaires over a 2-month period. Blood samples from the prospective study were shipped frozen or at room temperature prior to DNA extraction.

The clonotype comes from a woman aged 18-29 years who had recovered from COVID-19. The sample comprised PBMCs or T cells enriched from blood (not recorded which). The chain joins TRBV10-3 to TRBJ1-2; D gene: possibly TRBD1, on 5 matching bases. In nucleotides, the sequence is TGTGCCATCAGGGACACCCCTAACTATGGCTACACCTTC. This encodes CAIRDTPNYGYTF.